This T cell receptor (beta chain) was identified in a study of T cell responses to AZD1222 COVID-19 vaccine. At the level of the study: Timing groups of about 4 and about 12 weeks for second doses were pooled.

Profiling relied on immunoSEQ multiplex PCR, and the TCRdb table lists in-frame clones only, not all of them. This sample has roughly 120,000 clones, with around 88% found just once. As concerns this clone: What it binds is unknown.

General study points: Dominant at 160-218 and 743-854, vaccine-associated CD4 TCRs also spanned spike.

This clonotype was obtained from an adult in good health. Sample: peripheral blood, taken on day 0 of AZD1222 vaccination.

CDR3 in amino acids: CASRQGILNTEAFF. The CDR3 DNA follows: TGTGCCAGCAGGCAGGGGATACTAAACACTGAAGCTTTCTTT. The chain recombines TRBV2 with TRBJ1-1; the D gene is possibly TRBD1 (6 bases). The CDR3 consists of 14 residues. The germline V and J ends were trimmed by 6 bases and 2 bases, with 13 bases remaining between them. Germline CDR1 is SNHLY and CDR2 is FYNNEI.